This T cell receptor beta chain is drawn from a study of blood T cell repertoires in COVID-19. Turning to the study itself: Acute and convalescent COVID-19 samples came from the United States, Italy and Spain. Sample material is recorded as cDNA or gDNA derived from T cells, B-cell-depleted T cells, or PBMCs.

This clone was seen only once. Germline-derived CDR1 and CDR2 are SGHNT and YYREEE (reference sequence). The CDR3 spans 15 residues. V lost 4 bases to trimming and J lost 1 base, with 13 bases between them. In the authors' workflow: Using reference gene primer amplification, nucleated cell counts were estimated. Generated by immunoSEQ multiplex PCR, the TCRdb table keeps only in-frame clones and is missing some. For V, J and clone size, that table is used; D and trimming come from the DNA. Of over 55,000 clones in the sample, roughly 82% were seen once. Sequences were obtained from peripheral blood. The gene calls are TRBV5-4 and TRBJ2-3; D unclear. The clonotype was recovered from a woman over 75 with acute or convalescent COVID-19. The CDR3 region has the DNA TGTGCCAGCAGCCCGGGTTCTCATGGCACAGATACGCAGTATTTT. The encoded protein is CASSPGSHGTDTQYF. The full variable domain, its missing parts supplied by reference TRBV5-4 and TRBJ2-3, is ETGVTQSPTHLIKTRGQQVTLRCSSQSGHNTVSWYQQALGQGPQFIFQYYREEENGRGNFPPRFSGLQFPNYSSELNVNALELDDSALYLCASSPGSHGTDTQYFGPGTRLTVL.